These 15 T cell receptor beta chains originate from one sample sequenced in a study of T cells in Graves' hyperthyroidism and ophthalmopathy. TCR beta CDR3 sequences were amplified from RNA transcripts. The study used the HTBI primer set for a first-round RT-PCR of the TCR CDR3. MiXCR, applied by TCRdb to the multiplex PCR reads, yields one record per CDR3 protein. The table records about 410,000 distinct CDR3 sequences, around 13% of them present only once. Sample: blood. The receptors originated from a woman aged 30 to 39 with Graves' ophthalmopathy.

There are many counts of this clonotype. This sequence joins TRBV3-1 and TRBJ2-1, with 8 positions matching TRBD1. This CDR3 is built from 15 residues. The trim removed 2 bases at V and 4 bases at J, leaving 4 bases unmatched. Germline V lookup: CDR1 LGHDT, CDR2 YNNKEL (reference sequence). CDR3 nucleotide sequence: TGTGCCAGCAGCCAACCCAGGGGGCAGTACAATGAGCAGTTCTTC. It translates to CASSQPRGQYNEQFF.

This clonotype was recorded at least ten times. V gene TRBV24-1 combines with J gene TRBJ1-1; D is unresolved. The ends were cut back, 7 bases at V and 1 base at J, with 15 bases in the middle. Germline values: CDR1 KGHDR, CDR2 SFDVKD. This CDR3 has 15 residues. The CDR3 DNA is TGTGCCACCAGAGACGCGCGGGCTGGGAACACTGAAGCTTTCTTT. Its translation: CATRDARAGNTEAFF.

This clonotype was counted at least ten times. The rearrangement links TRBV6-2 or TRBV6-3 to TRBJ2-7, with D perhaps matching TRBD2 (5 bases). This CDR3 is 16 amino acids long. Germline V gives CDR1 MNHEY, CDR2 SVGEGT. V lost 7 bases to trimming and J lost 4 bases, with 23 bases between them. The CDR3 reads CASTRRLSPPLYEQYF. The CDR3 DNA is TGTGCCAGCACCAGGAGGTTGTCTCCCCCGTTGTACGAGCAGTACTTC.

The genes are TRBV28 and TRBJ1-4; TRBD1 matches at 9 bases. Germline V gene data show CDR1 as MDHEN and CDR2 as SYDVKM. The CDR3 contains 17 residues. J was trimmed by 2 bases and V by 5 bases; bases with no gene match: 9. The CDR3 DNA is TGTGCCAGCAGTCCGAGACAGGGGGGGATCACTAATGAAAAACTGTTTTTT. Translating it yields CASSPRQGGITNEKLFF.

The CDR3 nucleotides are TGTGCCAGCAGCCCAGAAGGGAGGGAGCAGTACTTC. Amino acid sequence: CASSPEGREQYF. The rearrangement joins TRBV14 to TRBJ2-7; a possible D gene is TRBD2 (6 bases). From germline, CDR1 is SGHDN and CDR2 FVKESK. V dropped 4 bases and J dropped 7 bases, with 11 bases sitting between them. This CDR3 is built from 12 residues.

This clonotype came up a few times. The genes are TRBV19 and TRBJ2-3; D is perhaps TRBD1 (6 bases). Per germline, CDR1 LNHDA and CDR2 SQIVND (reference sequence). V shed 3 bases and J shed 8 bases, with 15 bases lying between them. The CDR3 loop spans 14 amino acids. The CDR3 DNA is TGTGCCAGTAGTATGGGGGCCCTAGGGGCTACGCAGTATTTT. Amino acid sequence: CASSMGALGATQYF.

The chain has TRBV28 and TRBJ2-2; 8 bases map to TRBD2. Germline V gives CDR1 MDHEN, CDR2 SYDVKM. V shed 5 bases, J shed 3 bases, and the junction held 5 bases outside the gene matches. This CDR3 is 15 amino acids long. The CDR3 sequence is CASSLNGGDTGELFF. CDR3 bases: TGTGCCAGCAGTCTGAACGGGGGGGACACCGGGGAGCTGTTTTTT.

This clonotype turned up a few times. The V gene is TRBV29-1, the J gene TRBJ1-1; D is uncertain. V lost 1 base to trimming and J lost 2 bases, with 8 bases between them. The CDR3 spans 13 residues. Germline CDR1 SQVTM, CDR2 ANQGSEA. CDR3 in DNA: TGCAGCGTTGAAGTGGGTATTAACACTGAAGCTTTCTTT. It codes for CSVEVGINTEAFF.

This clonotype was detected many times. The rearrangement joins TRBV7-9 to TRBJ1-2; no definite D call. The V and J ends lost 2 bases and 2 bases respectively, with 15 bases between them. Germline CDR1 is SEHNR and CDR2 is FQNEAQ (reference sequence). The CDR3 consists of 16 residues. CDR3 protein: CASSLPLPTFNYGYTF. DNA for the CDR3: TGTGCCAGCAGCTTACCCCTTCCGACTTTCAACTATGGCTACACCTTC.

The chain has TRBV9 and TRBJ2-7; D call uncertain. The CDR3 spans 13 residues. The germline V gene encodes CDR1 SGDLS and CDR2 YYNGEE. The V end was cut by 0 bases, the J end by 6 bases, with 10 bases between. The CDR3 is CASSVAPDREQYF. The CDR3 DNA reads as TGTGCCAGCAGCGTAGCTCCAGACCGCGAGCAGTACTTC.

This clonotype was detected ten times or more. The rearrangement joins TRBV13 to TRBJ1-2, with D unclear. V lost 5 bases, J lost 1 base, and 14 bases lay in between. This CDR3 has 15 amino acids. Per the germline V gene, CDR1 is PRHDT and CDR2 is FYEKMQ (reference sequence). CDR3 in DNA: TGTGCCAGCAGCCGACCCCGGGATAATAACTATGGCTACACCTTC. It encodes CASSRPRDNNYGYTF.

This clonotype was counted many times. The rearrangement joins TRBV12-3 or TRBV12-4 to TRBJ1-1, with TRBD1 matching over 10 bases. V shed 8 bases, J shed 1 base, and the junction held 7 bases outside the gene matches. The CDR3 sequence is 15 residues long. The CDR3 sequence is CASLIRDRGNTEAFF. The CDR3 coding sequence is TGTGCCAGCCTTATCCGGGACAGGGGGAACACTGAAGCTTTCTTT.

This clonotype was recorded many times. CDR3 sequence reads: CASPRGRTAPEHGELFF. The CDR3 nucleotides are TGTGCCAGCCCTAGGGGAAGGACCGCACCGGAACACGGGGAGCTGTTTTTT. V usage is TRBV6-9 and J usage is TRBJ2-2; D is perhaps TRBD1 (5 bases). From germline, CDR1 is MNHGY and CDR2 SVAAGI. The CDR3 is 17 residues long. Trimming took off 8 bases at V and 7 bases at J, with 26 bases between the two ends.

This clonotype was counted many times. V usage is TRBV20-1 and J usage is TRBJ2-3, with D maybe TRBD2 (6 bases). Germline CDR1 reads DFQATT; CDR2 reads SNEGSKA (reference sequence). There are 15 residues in the CDR3. V gave up 6 bases and J gave up 3 bases, with 19 bases separating them. CDR3 DNA sequence: TGCAGTGCACCGACTAGTAAACATTCGACAGATACGCAGTATTTT. It is translated as CSAPTSKHSTDTQYF.

For this clonotype: With a much larger clone just one base away, this may be a read error. The V call is TRBV11-2, the J call TRBJ2-1; perhaps TRBD2 as D (6 bases). This CDR3 contains 18 residues. Germline CDR1 and CDR2: SGHAT and FQNNGV. The CDR3 spells CASSFSLAGASSHNEQFF. DNA of the CDR3: TGTGCCAGCAGCTTTTCACTAGCTGGGGCGAGCTCCCACAATGAGCAGTTCTTC.